The present T cell receptor (beta chain) was sequenced within a study of T cell responses to AZD1222 COVID-19 vaccine. Findings and limits, study-wide: Females made up more of the donors, who were largely white British, and clonal diversity may have come out too low. Increased Spike-specific TCR breadth and depth were observed after two AZD1222 doses.

Using immunoSEQ multiplex PCR, the repertoire was profiled, and TCRdb retains in-frame clones only, with some absent. The sample yields under 200,000 clones, roughly 90% seen once. Germline CDR1 reads SNHLY; CDR2 reads FYNNEI. Trimming stripped 6 bases from V and 4 bases from J, with 10 bases between. The CDR3 runs to 13 residues. In the case of this clone: Its antigen is undetermined.

This chain connects TRBV2 to TRBJ1-5; no definite D call. The sequencing here drew on peripheral blood, taken 28 days after the second AZD1222 dose. The origin of this receptor is an adult who received the AZD1222 COVID-19 vaccine. The CDR3 here is CASRVGSNQPQHF. CDR3 DNA: TGTGCCAGCAGGGTCGGGTCTAATCAGCCCCAGCATTTT.